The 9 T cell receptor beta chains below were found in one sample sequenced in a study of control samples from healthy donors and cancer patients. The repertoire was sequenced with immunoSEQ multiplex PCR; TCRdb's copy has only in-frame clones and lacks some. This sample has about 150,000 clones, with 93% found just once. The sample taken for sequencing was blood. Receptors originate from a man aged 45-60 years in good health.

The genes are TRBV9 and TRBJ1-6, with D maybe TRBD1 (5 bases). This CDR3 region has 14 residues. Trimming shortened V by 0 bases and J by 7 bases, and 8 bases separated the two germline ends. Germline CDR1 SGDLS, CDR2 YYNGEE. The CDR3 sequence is CASSVGGENSPLHF. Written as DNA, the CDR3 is TGTGCCAGCAGCGTAGGGGGGGAAAATTCACCCCTCCACTTT.

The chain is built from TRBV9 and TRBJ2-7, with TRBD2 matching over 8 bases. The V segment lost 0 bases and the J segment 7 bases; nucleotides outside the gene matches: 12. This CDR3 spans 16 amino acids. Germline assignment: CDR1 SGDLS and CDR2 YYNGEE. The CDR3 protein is CASSVGSSGSVWEQYF. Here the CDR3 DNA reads TGTGCCAGCAGCGTAGGTTCAAGCGGGAGTGTGTGGGAGCAGTACTTC.

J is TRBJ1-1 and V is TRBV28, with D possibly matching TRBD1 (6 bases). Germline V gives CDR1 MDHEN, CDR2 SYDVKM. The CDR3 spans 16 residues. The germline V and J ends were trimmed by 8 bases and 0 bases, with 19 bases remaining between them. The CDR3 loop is CASSVGKGVMNTEAFF. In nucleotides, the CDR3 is TGTGCCAGCTCGGTAGGGAAGGGGGTTATGAACACTGAAGCTTTCTTT.

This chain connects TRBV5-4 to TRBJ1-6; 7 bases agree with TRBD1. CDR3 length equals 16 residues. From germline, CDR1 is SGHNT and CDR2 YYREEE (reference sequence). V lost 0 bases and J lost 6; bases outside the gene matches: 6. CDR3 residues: CASSLALGGGNSPLHF. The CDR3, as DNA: TGTGCCAGCAGCTTGGCCCTAGGGGGCGGTAATTCACCCCTCCACTTT.

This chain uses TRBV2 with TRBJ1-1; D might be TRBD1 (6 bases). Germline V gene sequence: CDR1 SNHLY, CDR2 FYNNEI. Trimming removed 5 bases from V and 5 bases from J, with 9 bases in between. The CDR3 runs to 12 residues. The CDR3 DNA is TGTGCCAGCAGTTCAGGGGTGACTGAAGCTTTCTTT. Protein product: CASSSGVTEAFF.

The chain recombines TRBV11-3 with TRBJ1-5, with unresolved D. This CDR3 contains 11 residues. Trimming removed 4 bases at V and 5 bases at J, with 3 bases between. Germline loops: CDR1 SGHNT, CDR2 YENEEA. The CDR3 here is CASSSYQPQHF. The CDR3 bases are TGTGCCAGCAGCTCATATCAGCCCCAGCATTTT.

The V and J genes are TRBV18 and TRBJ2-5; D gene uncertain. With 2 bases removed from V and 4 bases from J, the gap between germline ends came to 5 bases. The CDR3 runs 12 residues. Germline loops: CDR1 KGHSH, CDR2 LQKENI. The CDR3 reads CASSPRAETQYF. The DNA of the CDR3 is TGTGCCAGCTCACCAAGGGCAGAGACCCAGTACTTC. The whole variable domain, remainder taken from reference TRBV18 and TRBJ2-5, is NAGVMQNPRHLVRRRGQEARLRCSPMKGHSHVYWYRQLPEEGLKFMVYLQKENIIDESGMPKERFSAEFPKEGPSILRIQQVVRGDSAAYFCASSPRAETQYFGPGTRLLVL.

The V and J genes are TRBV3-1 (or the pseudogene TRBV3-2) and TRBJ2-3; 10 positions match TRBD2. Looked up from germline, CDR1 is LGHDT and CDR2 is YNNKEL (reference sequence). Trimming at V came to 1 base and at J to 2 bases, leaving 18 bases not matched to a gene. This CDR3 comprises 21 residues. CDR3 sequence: CASSQAVFRRASGRPTDTQYF. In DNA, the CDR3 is TGTGCCAGCAGCCAAGCAGTGTTCAGGCGGGCTAGCGGGAGACCCACAGATACGCAGTATTTT.

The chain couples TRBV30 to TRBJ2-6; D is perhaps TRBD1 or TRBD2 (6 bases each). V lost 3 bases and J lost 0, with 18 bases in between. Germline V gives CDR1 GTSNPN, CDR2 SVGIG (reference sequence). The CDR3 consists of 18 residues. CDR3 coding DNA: TGTGCCTGGAGCCGAGGGGGGTTTACCCGCTCTGGGGCCAACGTCCTGACTTTC. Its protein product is CAWSRGGFTRSGANVLTF.